In this sample, the clone carrying this TCR beta chain turned up a few times. No antigen is known for it. This specimen belongs to a study of cytomegalovirus exposure and HLA in healthy donors. Whole-study findings and limits: Rare TCR sequences predominated, though certain public TCRs were found in many donors. Relative to the approximately 670-donor mean, N-insertions were reportedly fewer in an Asian-associated ancestry cluster in a later analysis. A later look showed TCR association rates differing by HLA locus, highest for DRB1 and lowest for HLA-C.

The PCR contained 60 Vbeta and 13 Jbeta primers. Repertoires were generated with immunoSEQ multiplex PCR, while TCRdb's copy carries only in-frame clones and drops some. The table records about 150,000 clones, about 66% of them present only once. V was pared by 4 bases and J by 2 bases, with 5 bases of the junction left unmatched. The CDR3 covers 15 residues. Germline V gene lookup returns CDR1 SGHRS and CDR2 YFSETQ. V usage is TRBV5-1 and J usage is TRBJ2-7; 11 bases line up with TRBD1. The sample consisted of PBMCs. The receptor was derived from a human donor in good health. The CDR3 sequence is CASSPQGQGAYEQYF. In nucleotides, the CDR3 is TGCGCCAGCAGCCCCCAGGGACAGGGGGCCTACGAGCAGTACTTC.